The T cell receptor (beta chain) under discussion was sequenced for a study of OX40 agonist ivuxolimab in advanced cancers. Study information: Among those treated, three patients had partial responses, one with hepatocellular carcinoma and two with cutaneous melanoma.

Points from the study as a whole: Partial responders at 0.1-3.0 mg/kg had among the lowest clonal expansion.

Produced via immunoSEQ multiplex PCR; TCRdb's table is partial and in-frame only. The table includes tens of thousands of clones, about four fifths detected once. A note on this clone: What it binds is not known.

The sequencing used CD4+ or CD8+ T cells sorted from blood, collected in a trial of the OX40 agonist ivuxolimab. The receptor was derived from an adult with an advanced solid tumor such as melanoma, head and neck, liver or kidney cancer.

The CDR3: CASSTLAGPWNEQFF. The CDR3 bases are TGTGCCAGCAGCACTTTAGCGGGCCCTTGGAATGAGCAGTTCTTC. This chain connects TRBV9 to TRBJ2-1, with TRBD2 identical over 7 bases. Germline V gives CDR1 SGDLS, CDR2 YYNGEE. V was clipped by 4 bases and J by 7 bases; unmatched bases: 11. CDR3 size: 15 residues.